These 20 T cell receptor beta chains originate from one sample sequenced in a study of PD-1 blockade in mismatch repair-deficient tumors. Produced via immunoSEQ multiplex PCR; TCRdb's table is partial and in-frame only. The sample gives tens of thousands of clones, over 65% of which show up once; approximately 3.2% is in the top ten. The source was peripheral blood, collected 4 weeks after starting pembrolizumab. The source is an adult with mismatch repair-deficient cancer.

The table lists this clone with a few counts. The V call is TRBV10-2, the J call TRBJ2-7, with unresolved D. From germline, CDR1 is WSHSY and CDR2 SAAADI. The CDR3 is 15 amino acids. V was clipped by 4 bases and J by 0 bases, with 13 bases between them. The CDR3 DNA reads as TGCGCCAGCAGTGGGGCACCTCTGAGCTCCTACGAGCAGTACTTC. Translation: CASSGAPLSSYEQYF.

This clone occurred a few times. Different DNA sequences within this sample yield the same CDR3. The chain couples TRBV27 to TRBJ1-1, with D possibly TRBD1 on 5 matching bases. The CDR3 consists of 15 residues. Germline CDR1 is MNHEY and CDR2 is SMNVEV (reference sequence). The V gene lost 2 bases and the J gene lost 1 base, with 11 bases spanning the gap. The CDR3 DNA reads TGTGCCAGCAGTTTAGAGGGACCGCCGAACACTGAAGCTTTCTTT. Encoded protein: CASSLEGPPNTEAFF.

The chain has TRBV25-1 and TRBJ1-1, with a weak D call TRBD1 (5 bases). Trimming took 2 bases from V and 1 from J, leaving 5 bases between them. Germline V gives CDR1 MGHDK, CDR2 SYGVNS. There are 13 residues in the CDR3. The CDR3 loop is CASSERGNTEAFF. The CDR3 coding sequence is TGTGCCAGCAGTGAAAGGGGGAACACTGAAGCTTTCTTT.

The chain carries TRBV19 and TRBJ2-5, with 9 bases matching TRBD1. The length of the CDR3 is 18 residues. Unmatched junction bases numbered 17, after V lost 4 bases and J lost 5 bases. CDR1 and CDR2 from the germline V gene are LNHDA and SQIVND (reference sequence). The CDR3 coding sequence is TGTGCCAGTAGTAGCTCTCCCTCTGGGACAGGGAAGAGGGAGACCCAGTACTTC. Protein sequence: CASSSSPSGTGKRETQYF. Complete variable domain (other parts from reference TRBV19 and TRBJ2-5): DGGITQSPKYLFRKEGQNVTLSCEQNLNHDAMYWYRQDPGQGLRLIYYSQIVNDFQKGDIAEGYSVSREKKESFPLTVTSAQKNPTAFYLCASSSSPSGTGKRETQYFGPGTRLLVL.

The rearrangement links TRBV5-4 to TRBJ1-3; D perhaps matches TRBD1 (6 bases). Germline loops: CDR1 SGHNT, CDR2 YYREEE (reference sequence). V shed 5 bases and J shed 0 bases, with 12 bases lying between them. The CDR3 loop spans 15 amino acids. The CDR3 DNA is TGTGCCAGCAGAAATGACAGGATCTCTGGAAACACCATATATTTT. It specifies CASRNDRISGNTIYF.

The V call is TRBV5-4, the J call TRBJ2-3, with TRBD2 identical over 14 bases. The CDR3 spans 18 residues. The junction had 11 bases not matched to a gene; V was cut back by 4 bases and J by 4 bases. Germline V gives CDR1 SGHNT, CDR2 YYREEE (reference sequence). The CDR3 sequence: CASSTTGTSGSMADTQYF. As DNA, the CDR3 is TGTGCCAGCAGCACAACCGGGACTAGCGGGAGTATGGCAGATACGCAGTATTTT.

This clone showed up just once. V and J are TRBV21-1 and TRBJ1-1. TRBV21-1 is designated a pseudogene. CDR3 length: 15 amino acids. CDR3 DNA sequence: TGTGCCAGCAGCAAATGCCCTGCGGGGAACACTGAAGCTTTCTTT. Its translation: CASSKCPAGNTEAFF.

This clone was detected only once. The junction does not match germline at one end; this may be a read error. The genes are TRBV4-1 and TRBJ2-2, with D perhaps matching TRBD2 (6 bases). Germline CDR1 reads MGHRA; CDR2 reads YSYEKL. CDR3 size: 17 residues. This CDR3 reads CASSQDVGRTNTGELFF. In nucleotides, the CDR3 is TGCGCCAGCAGTCAAGATGTGGGGAGGACCAACACCGGGGAGCTGTTTTTT.

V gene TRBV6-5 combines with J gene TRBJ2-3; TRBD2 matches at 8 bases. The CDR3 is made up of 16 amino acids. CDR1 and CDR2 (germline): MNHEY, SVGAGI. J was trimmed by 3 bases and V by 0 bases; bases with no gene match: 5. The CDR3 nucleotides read TGTGCCAGCAGTTACTCGGGGACTAGAGTGACAGATACGCAGTATTTT. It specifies CASSYSGTRVTDTQYF.

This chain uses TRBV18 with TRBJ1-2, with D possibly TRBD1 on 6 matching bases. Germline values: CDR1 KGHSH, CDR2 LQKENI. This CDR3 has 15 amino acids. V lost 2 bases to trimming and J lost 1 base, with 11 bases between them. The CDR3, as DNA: TGTGCCAGCTCACCAGGACAGCTTGATAACTATGGCTACACCTTC. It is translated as CASSPGQLDNYGYTF.

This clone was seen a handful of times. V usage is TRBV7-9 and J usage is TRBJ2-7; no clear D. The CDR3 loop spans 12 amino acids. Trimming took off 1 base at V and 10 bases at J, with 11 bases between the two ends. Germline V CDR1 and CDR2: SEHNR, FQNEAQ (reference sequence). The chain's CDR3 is CASSLDYYGQYF. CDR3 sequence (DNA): TGTGCCAGCAGCTTAGACTATTACGGTCAGTACTTC.

The CDR3 protein is CATSRDRGYPTYSYNEQFF. The CDR3 DNA reads as TGTGCCACCAGCAGAGATCGGGGTTACCCTACCTACTCCTACAATGAGCAGTTCTTC. V usage is TRBV15 and J usage is TRBJ2-1, with a possible D match to TRBD2 (5 bases). V was clipped by 0 bases and J by 0 bases, with 18 bases between them. Germline CDR1 and CDR2: LNHNV and YYDKDF (reference sequence). The CDR3 is made up of 19 amino acids.

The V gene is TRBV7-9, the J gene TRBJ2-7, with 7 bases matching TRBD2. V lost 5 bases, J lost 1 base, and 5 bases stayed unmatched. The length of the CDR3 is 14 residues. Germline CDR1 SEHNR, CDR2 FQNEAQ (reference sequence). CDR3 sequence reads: CASSPTGRSYEQYF. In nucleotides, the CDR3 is TGTGCCAGCAGCCCCACCGGGAGGTCCTACGAGCAGTACTTC.

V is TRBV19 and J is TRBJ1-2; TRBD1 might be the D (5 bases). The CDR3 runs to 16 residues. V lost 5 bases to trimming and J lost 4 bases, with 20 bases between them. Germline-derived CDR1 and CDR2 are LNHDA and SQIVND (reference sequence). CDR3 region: CASSVPRTLWGYGYTF. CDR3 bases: TGTGCCAGTAGTGTCCCTCGGACATTGTGGGGCTATGGCTACACCTTC. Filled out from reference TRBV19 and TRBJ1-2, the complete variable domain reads DGGITQSPKYLFRKEGQNVTLSCEQNLNHDAMYWYRQDPGQGLRLIYYSQIVNDFQKGDIAEGYSVSREKKESFPLTVTSAQKNPTAFYLCASSVPRTLWGYGYTFGSGTRLTVV.

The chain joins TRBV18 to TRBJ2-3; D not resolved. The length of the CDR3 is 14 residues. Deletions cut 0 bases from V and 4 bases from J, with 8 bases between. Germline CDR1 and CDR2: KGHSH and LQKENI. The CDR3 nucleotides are TGTGCCAGCTCACCACCGTCTAGGGCAGATACGCAGTATTTT. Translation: CASSPPSRADTQYF. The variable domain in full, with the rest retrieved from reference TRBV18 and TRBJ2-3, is NAGVMQNPRHLVRRRGQEARLRCSPMKGHSHVYWYRQLPEEGLKFMVYLQKENIIDESGMPKERFSAEFPKEGPSILRIQQVVRGDSAAYFCASSPPSRADTQYFGPGTRLTVL.

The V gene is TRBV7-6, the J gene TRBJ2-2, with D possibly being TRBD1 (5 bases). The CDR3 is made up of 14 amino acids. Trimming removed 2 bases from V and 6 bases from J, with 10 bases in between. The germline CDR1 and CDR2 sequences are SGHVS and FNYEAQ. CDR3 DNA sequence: TGTGCCAGCAGCTTACAGGGAACGGCCGGGGAGCTGTTTTTT. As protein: CASSLQGTAGELFF.

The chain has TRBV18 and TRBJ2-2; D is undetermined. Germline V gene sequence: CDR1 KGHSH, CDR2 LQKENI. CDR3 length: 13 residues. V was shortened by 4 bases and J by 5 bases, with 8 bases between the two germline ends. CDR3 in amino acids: CASSLQRTGELFF. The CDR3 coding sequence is TGTGCCAGCTCACTACAGCGTACCGGGGAGCTGTTTTTT.

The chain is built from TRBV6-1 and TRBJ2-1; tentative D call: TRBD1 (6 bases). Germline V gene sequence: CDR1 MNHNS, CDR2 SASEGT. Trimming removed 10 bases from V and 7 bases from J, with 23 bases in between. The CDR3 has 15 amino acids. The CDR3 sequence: CATTSFRGTRNEQFF. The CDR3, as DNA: TGTGCCACCACCTCCTTCAGGGGTACGAGGAATGAGCAGTTCTTC.

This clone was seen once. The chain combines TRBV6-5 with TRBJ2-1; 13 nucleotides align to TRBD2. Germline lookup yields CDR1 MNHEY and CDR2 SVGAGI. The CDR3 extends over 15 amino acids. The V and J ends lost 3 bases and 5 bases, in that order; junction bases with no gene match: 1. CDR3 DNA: TGTGCCAGCAGTTATGGGACTAGCGGGAACAATGAGCAGTTCTTC. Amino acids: CASSYGTSGNNEQFF.

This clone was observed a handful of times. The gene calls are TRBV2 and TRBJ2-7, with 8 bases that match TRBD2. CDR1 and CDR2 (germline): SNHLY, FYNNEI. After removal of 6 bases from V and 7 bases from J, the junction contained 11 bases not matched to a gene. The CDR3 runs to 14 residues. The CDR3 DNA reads TGTGCCAGCAGCAAGGGACTAGTCCTTGGGGAGCAGTACTTC. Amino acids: CASSKGLVLGEQYF.